This T cell receptor (beta chain) originates from a study of blood T cell repertoires in COVID-19. In the study overall: Material from acute and convalescent COVID-19 was sourced from the United States, Italy and Spain. PBMCs, B-cell-depleted T cells, or T cells provided the cDNA or gDNA that made up the material.

The CDR3 has 13 residues. The V gene's germline CDR1 is SQVTM and CDR2 ANQGSEA. V was pared by 0 bases and J by 8 bases, with 13 bases between. In the original analysis: Quantification of nucleated cells was approximated via reference gene primer amplification. Generated by immunoSEQ multiplex PCR, the TCRdb table keeps only in-frame clones and is missing some. That table furnishes V, J and clone size, whereas the DNA furnished D and trimming. The sample holds roughly 150,000 clones, 70% to 90% seen once. This chain joins TRBV29-1 and TRBJ1-2; TRBD1 might be the D (6 bases). This TCR derives from a woman of 80 years or more with acute or convalescent COVID-19. Source material: peripheral blood. Here the CDR3 reads CSVEDIQGFGYTF. The CDR3 coding sequence is TGCAGCGTTGAAGATATACAGGGATTCGGCTACACCTTC.